This entry lists 3 T cell receptor beta chains sequenced from one sample in a study of T-cell reconstitution after alpha-beta-depleted transplantation in children. Unique molecular identifiers were used in preparing the TCRbeta library. TCRdb ran MiXCR on the PCR reads and lists one entry per CDR3 protein. The sample shows 600,000 or so distinct CDR3 sequences, 23% of them seen only once. This sample comprised PBMCs, mostly from graft donor cells, obtained 360 days after TCRalphabeta/CD19-depleted stem cell transplant. Receptors originate from a boy less than two years old who had a stem cell transplant for acute myeloid leukemia, so the T cells may come from the graft donor.

In this sample, this clonotype turned up a few times. The chain links TRBV7-9 to TRBJ2-5; D not certain. Germline V gene data show CDR1 as SEHNR and CDR2 as FQNEAQ (reference sequence). The CDR3 has 13 residues. V shed 2 bases and J shed 7 bases, with 11 bases lying between them. The CDR3 region has the DNA TGTGCCAGCAGCTTAAGTTTGTCGGCGACCCAGTACTTC. Translation gives CASSLSLSATQYF.

This chain connects TRBV29-1 to TRBJ2-3, with TRBD1 identical over 9 bases. CDR1 is SQVTM, CDR2 ANQGSEA, per germline. V gave up 6 bases and J gave up 5 bases; unmatched junction bases: 6. The CDR3 sequence is 13 residues long. This chain's CDR3 is CSVPTGGIDTQYF. The CDR3 coding sequence is TGCAGCGTCCCAACAGGGGGCATAGATACGCAGTATTTT.

V and J are TRBV10-1 and TRBJ2-1; no clear D. Germline V lookup: CDR1 WNHNN, CDR2 SYGVQD (reference sequence). This CDR3 is built from 16 residues. With 1 base removed from V and 8 bases from J, the gap between germline ends came to 18 bases. CDR3 sequence (DNA): TGCGCCAGCAGTGAGTGGGCCAATTGGTGGTACGATGAGCAGTTCTTC. This codes for CASSEWANWWYDEQFF.